This T cell receptor beta chain comes out of a study of T-cell reconstitution after alpha-beta-depleted transplantation in children (dated by TCRdb to about 2016). For the study in its entirety: Using TCR repertoire profiling, the study quantitatively followed how T-cell immune reconstitution unfolded in children after TCRalphabeta/CD19-depleted allogeneic hematopoietic cell transplantation. Study-wide conclusions, independent of this receptor: Over the following months the frequencies of hyperexpanded clones went down, and after one year T-cell counts and TCRbeta diversity were mostly credited to newly produced T cells. About two months after transplant, the apparently early recovery of alphabetaT-cell counts reportedly depended on just several hundred clones that had expanded rapidly and came from non-depleted graft cells. The high TCRbeta diversity at day 60 in some patients was ascribed to recipient T cells and intrathymic progenitors that had survived conditioning.

The label giving this sample's treatment or condition can be read as: allogeneic hematopoietic cell transplantation with graft depleted of TCRalphabeta T cells and CD19 B cells. Transplant recipients were children who received TCRalphabeta/CD19-depleted allogeneic hematopoietic cell grafts. This clonotype came up many times. The clone's antigen remains unknown. No per-base quality is available; no much larger clone lies one base away. Library preparation used PCR. The listed sequencing device is Illumina HiSeq 2500. TCR libraries were prepared with molecular barcoding, using unique molecular identifiers to normalize TCRbeta repertoire quantification. In TCRdb, the public reads were trimmed at Q25 with fastp and aligned with MiXCR, with productive beta chains retained. A single entry per CDR3 protein holds the most common genes and DNA from its merged rows. This sample gives hundreds of thousands of distinct CDR3 sequences in total; just over 7.5% of them show up just once. The biggest ten clones account for 9.1% of the sample.

The receptor's source is a female patient aged 2 to 10 who had a stem cell transplant for Fanconi anemia, so the T cells may come from the graft donor. Sequenced here: peripheral blood, sampled 360 days after TCRalphabeta/CD19-depleted stem cell transplant.

The DNA reads TGTGCCAGCAGTGCGTACAGGGGTGAGACCCAGTACTTC. Translated, it reads CASSAYRGETQYF. Rearrangement joined TRBV28 to TRBJ2-5, with 7 bases in between that match TRBD1. CDR1 and CDR2 are read off the germline V gene as MDHEN and SYDVKM. V trim: 5 bases; J trim: 5 bases; unmatched bases: 5. Taken from cysteine to phenylalanine, the CDR3 has 13 residues. Of all the DNA, just the CDR3 is kept, 39 bases in frame from base 1.